These 28 T cell receptor beta chains were all obtained from the same sample, sequenced in a study of blood T cell repertoires in COVID-19. TCRdb keeps only in-frame clones here, not all; method: immunoSEQ multiplex PCR. The repertoire has 250,000 or so clones, 87% of them found once; the top ten carry roughly 3%. Sequenced: peripheral blood. The receptors originated from a young man with active or convalescent COVID-19.

The V and J genes are TRBV12-5 and TRBJ1-2; D call uncertain. Trimming removed 0 bases from V and 4 bases from J, with 9 bases in between. CDR1 is LGHNT, CDR2 FRNRAP, per germline. The CDR3 spans 14 residues. CDR3 nucleotide sequence: TGTGCTAGTGGTTTGGTACAGAAAAGCTATGGCTACACCTTC. It translates to CASGLVQKSYGYTF.

This clone was observed a single time. The rearrangement uses TRBV25-1 and TRBJ1-5, with 10 bases identical to TRBD1. The CDR3 contains 15 residues. V shed 3 bases and J 6 bases; nucleotides not matched to a gene: 5. Germline CDR1 and CDR2: MGHDK and SYGVNS. The CDR3 DNA is TGTGCCAGCAGTGACGGGACAGGGGTAAGTCAGCCCCAGCATTTT. Translated: CASSDGTGVSQPQHF.

V usage is TRBV5-4 and J usage is TRBJ2-7; 7 bases are shared with TRBD1. The CDR3 length is 15 residues. The V and J ends lost 3 bases and 4 bases, in that order; junction bases with no gene match: 10. Germline loops: CDR1 SGHNT, CDR2 YYREEE (reference sequence). The CDR3 nucleotides read TGTGCCAGCAGCTCACACGACAGGGTCAGATACGAGCAGTACTTC. Translated, it gives CASSSHDRVRYEQYF.

The CDR3 DNA is TGTGCCAGTAGTAGCAGGGGCGCTGGAAACACCATATATTTT. Protein product: CASSSRGAGNTIYF. J is TRBJ1-3 and V is TRBV19, with D maybe TRBD1 (6 bases). The CDR3 is made up of 14 amino acids. V was clipped by 4 bases and J by 2 bases, with 9 bases between them. Germline CDR1 is LNHDA and CDR2 is SQIVND (reference sequence).

This clone was seen a few times. The chain joins TRBV19 to TRBJ1-2; 10 nucleotides match TRBD1. The V and J ends lost 5 bases and 4 bases, in that order; junction bases with no gene match: 4. The CDR3 sequence is 14 residues long. Germline V gene data show CDR1 as LNHDA and CDR2 as SQIVND (reference sequence). CDR3 amino acids: CASSVRQGAYGYTF. DNA of the CDR3: TGTGCCAGTAGTGTACGACAGGGGGCCTATGGCTACACCTTC.

The gene calls are TRBV15 and TRBJ2-6; TRBD1 matches at 12 bases. Germline CDR1 reads LNHNV; CDR2 reads YYDKDF (reference sequence). Trimming took 0 bases from V and 3 from J; bases not matched to a gene: 3. This CDR3 has 18 residues. CDR3 in DNA: TGTGCCACCAGCAGAGAGGGACAGGGGGCGTATGGGGCCAACGTCCTGACTTTC. Its protein product is CATSREGQGAYGANVLTF.

J is TRBJ2-1 and V is TRBV6-2 or TRBV6-3, with 7 bases identical to TRBD1. The CDR3 spans 15 residues. The junction had 3 bases not matched to a gene; V was cut back by 4 bases and J by 0 bases. Germline V lookup: CDR1 MNHEY, CDR2 SVGEGT. The CDR3 bases are TGTGCCAGCAGTTTTGGGACAGTCTCCTACAATGAGCAGTTCTTC. This codes for CASSFGTVSYNEQFF.

The rearrangement joins TRBV9 to TRBJ1-1; D is ambiguous. Germline CDR1 SGDLS, CDR2 YYNGEE. The CDR3 is 15 amino acids. The V end lost 0 bases, the J end lost 0 bases, and 9 bases lay between the germline ends. The DNA for the CDR3 is TGTGCCAGCAGCGTAGGAATCCAGATGAACACTGAAGCTTTCTTT. The encoded protein is CASSVGIQMNTEAFF.

The CDR3 nucleotides are TGCAGCGTTGAAAAACTAGCGGGATCACAGAGGACGCAGTATTTT. Encoded protein: CSVEKLAGSQRTQYF. The gene calls are TRBV29-1 and TRBJ2-3; 10 bases align to TRBD2. The CDR3 runs 15 residues. Germline V gene lookup returns CDR1 SQVTM and CDR2 ANQGSEA. V was clipped by 2 bases and J by 9 bases; unmatched bases: 11.

The chain links TRBV7-3 to TRBJ1-6; possible D gene TRBD1, 5 bases. Trimming took 6 bases from V and 9 from J, leaving 21 bases between them. Germline V gene sequence: CDR1 SGHTA, CDR2 FQGTGA. This CDR3 is 16 amino acids long. The CDR3 DNA follows: TGTGCCAGCAGTTCTCAGCGTGGCAGGGAAAGTTCACCCCTCCACTTT. Translating gives CASSSQRGRESSPLHF.

This clone was detected once. The chain joins TRBV7-2 to TRBJ1-3, with TRBD1 as a possible D gene (5 bases). The germline gives CDR1 SGHTA, CDR2 FQGNSA. Trimming removed 4 bases at V and 3 bases at J, with 16 bases between. The CDR3 extends over 16 amino acids. The CDR3 region has the DNA TGTGCCAGCAGCTCACAGGCTGTACATGATGGAAACACCATATATTTT. Residues: CASSSQAVHDGNTIYF.

This CDR3 is CASSYQRGRHGYTF. CDR3 bases: TGCGCCAGCAGCTACCAAAGGGGTAGGCATGGCTACACCTTC. The gene calls are TRBV5-1 and TRBJ1-2; the D gene is possibly TRBD1 (5 bases). CDR3 length: 14 amino acids. Looked up from germline, CDR1 is SGHRS and CDR2 is YFSETQ. The V gene lost 3 bases and the J gene lost 6 bases, with 15 bases spanning the gap.

The genes are TRBV5-1 and TRBJ2-1; the match to TRBD2 covers 8 bases. The junction had 10 bases not matched to a gene; V was cut back by 1 base and J by 4 bases. Per germline, CDR1 SGHRS and CDR2 YFSETQ. CDR3 length equals 17 residues. CDR3 bases: TGCGCCAGCAGCTTGTATAGCGGGGCTTCCTCTTACAATGAGCAGTTCTTC. As protein: CASSLYSGASSYNEQFF.

The J gene is TRBJ2-1, the V gene TRBV2, with 10 bases that match TRBD2. V shed 6 bases and J 3 bases; nucleotides not matched to a gene: 11. The germline CDR1 and CDR2 sequences are SNHLY and FYNNEI. The CDR3 sequence is 17 residues long. CDR3 sequence: CASRSGTSGVIYNEQFF. CDR3 DNA: TGTGCCAGCAGGTCTGGAACTAGCGGGGTTATCTACAATGAGCAGTTCTTC.

This chain uses TRBV6-6 with TRBJ1-2, with 7 bases fitting TRBD1. The CDR3 runs to 15 residues. With V trimmed by 5 bases and J by 10 bases, 16 bases remained unmatched. Germline V gene data show CDR1 as MNHNY and CDR2 as SVGAGI (reference sequence). CDR3 in DNA: TGTGCCAGCAGTGCCCCTCCGACAGGGTTCATTATCTACACCTTC. Amino acid sequence: CASSAPPTGFIIYTF.

The rearrangement joins TRBV11-2 to TRBJ1-2; TRBD1 matches 7 bases. The trim removed 5 bases at V and 4 bases at J, leaving 4 bases unmatched. The CDR3 consists of 13 residues. Germline-derived CDR1 and CDR2 are SGHAT and FQNNGV. The CDR3 region has the DNA TGTGCCAGCAGCGCGCGACAGGGCTATGGCTACACCTTC. This translates into CASSARQGYGYTF.

This clone was picked up a small number of times. The chain recombines TRBV18 with TRBJ1-2; TRBD1 matches at 9 bases. The trim removed 3 bases at V and 5 bases at J, leaving 13 bases unmatched. Looked up from germline, CDR1 is KGHSH and CDR2 is LQKENI. The CDR3 contains 17 residues. The CDR3 here is CASSPVGTGLPLYGYTF. The CDR3 DNA is TGTGCCAGCTCACCGGTCGGGACAGGGCTGCCCCTATATGGCTACACCTTC.

The V call is TRBV4-1, the J call TRBJ2-7; weak D call: TRBD1 (6 bases). CDR1 and CDR2 (germline): MGHRA, YSYEKL. Trimming shortened V by 0 bases and J by 4 bases, and 13 bases separated the two germline ends. This CDR3 is built from 15 residues. CDR3 sequence: CASSQDTGTPYEQYF. DNA of the CDR3: TGCGCCAGCAGCCAAGATACCGGGACACCGTACGAGCAGTACTTC.

The V and J genes are TRBV5-1 and TRBJ2-5, with D possibly TRBD2 on 6 matching bases. V gave up 4 bases and J gave up 4 bases, with 11 bases separating them. The CDR3 spans 13 residues. Per germline, CDR1 SGHRS and CDR2 YFSETQ. In nucleotides, the CDR3 is TGCGCCAGCAGCAGGACTATGCCAGAGACCCAGTACTTC. Protein: CASSRTMPETQYF.

The V gene is TRBV28, the J gene TRBJ1-5, with 8 bases that match TRBD1. The J segment lost 2 bases and the V segment lost 7 bases, leaving 13 bases of the junction unmatched. This CDR3 spans 17 amino acids. Germline V gene sequence: CDR1 MDHEN, CDR2 SYDVKM. Here the CDR3 DNA reads TGTGCCAGCACCTTTCTCCCCAGGGGGCGAGGCAATCAGCCCCAGCATTTT. This encodes CASTFLPRGRGNQPQHF.

This chain joins TRBV15 and TRBJ2-1; no clear D gene. This CDR3 is 11 amino acids long. Germline V lookup: CDR1 LNHNV, CDR2 YYDKDF (reference sequence). V lost 6 bases, J lost 9 bases, and 9 bases lay in between. The CDR3 DNA sequence: TGTGCCACCAGTAAATCTAGTGAGCAGTTCTTC. It codes for CATSKSSEQFF.

About this clone itself: Distinct nucleotide sequences in the sample also encode this CDR3. The CDR3 protein is CASSSTYEQYF. The CDR3 nucleotides read TGTGCCAGCAGTTCAACCTACGAGCAGTACTTC. This chain connects TRBV28 to TRBJ2-7, with D unclear. Looked up from germline, CDR1 is MDHEN and CDR2 is SYDVKM. V was clipped by 4 bases and J by 2 bases, with 3 bases between them. CDR3 length equals 11 residues.

The genes are TRBV19 and TRBJ2-3; D may be TRBD2 (6 bases). Germline CDR1 is LNHDA and CDR2 is SQIVND (reference sequence). There are 12 residues in the CDR3. Trimming removed 7 bases at V and 6 bases at J, with 11 bases between. For the CDR3, the DNA is TGTGCCAGTACGGGGGATCGGGATACGCAGTATTTT. Translated: CASTGDRDTQYF.

DNA for the CDR3: TGCGCCAGCAGTGACTCCCTGTACACTGAAGCTTTCTTT. Its translation is CASSDSLYTEAFF. The chain recombines TRBV10-1 with TRBJ1-1, with D uncertain. Trimming removed 3 bases at V and 3 bases at J, with 8 bases between. CDR1 and CDR2 from the germline V gene are WNHNN and SYGVQD (reference sequence). The CDR3 runs to 13 residues.

This clone occurred a few times. The genes are TRBV20-1 and TRBJ2-5; no clear D. CDR1 and CDR2 (germline): DFQATT, SNEGSKA (reference sequence). This CDR3 is built from 10 residues. Trimming removed 4 bases from V and 5 bases from J, with 5 bases in between. DNA of the CDR3: TGCAGTGCTATCCGGGAGACCCAGTACTTC. Protein product: CSAIRETQYF.

The rearrangement uses TRBV5-5 and TRBJ2-7; 7 nucleotides line up with TRBD2. V lost 3 bases and J lost 6; bases outside the gene matches: 15. This CDR3 region has 16 residues. CDR1 is SGHKS and CDR2 is YYEKEE in the germline V gene (reference sequence). CDR3 nucleotides: TGTGCCAGCAGCTCGGCTAGCGGCCCTACTCTCGGCGAGCAGTACTTC. It is translated as CASSSASGPTLGEQYF.

The rearrangement links TRBV6-2 or TRBV6-3 to TRBJ1-5; 7 bases fit TRBD1. Germline-derived CDR1 and CDR2 are MNHEY and SVGEGT. The CDR3 extends over 15 amino acids. V gave up 0 bases and J gave up 5 bases; unmatched junction bases: 4. The CDR3 region has the DNA TGTGCCAGCAGTTACTCGGACAGGAGACATCAGCCCCAGCATTTT. This gives the protein CASSYSDRRHQPQHF.

The J gene is TRBJ2-1, the V gene TRBV5-5, with D possibly matching TRBD1 (6 bases). The V gene's germline CDR1 is SGHKS and CDR2 YYEKEE (reference sequence). The germline V and J ends were trimmed by 4 bases and 6 bases, with 14 bases remaining between them. The CDR3 consists of 14 residues. The CDR3 loop reads CASSPDSYLNEQFF. The CDR3 coding sequence is TGTGCCAGCAGCCCGGACAGCTACCTCAATGAGCAGTTCTTC.